This T cell receptor (beta chain) comes out of a study of T cell repertoires in cytomegalovirus infection. Study-wide results and caveats: Cumulated frequencies of public TCR beta families served to identify carriers of CMV plus the relevant HLA. HLA-C-restricted CMV clonotypes gave the most frequent clonotype in two of eight donors.

In its sample, this clonotype was seen a few times. The antigen is undetermined. TCRdb independently ran MiXCR on the reads; one entry per CDR3 protein. The sample includes around 550,000 distinct CDR3 sequences, less than 30% of them seen just once. Deletions cut 1 base from V and 5 bases from J, with 9 bases between. The CDR3 is 14 residues long. Germline V CDR1 and CDR2: LGHNA, YNFKEQ. The clonotype comes from a human donor in good health (CMV status not recorded). Some clones in this sample may be carry-over from other donors' samples. Sequenced material: PBMCs. V gene TRBV4-2 combines with J gene TRBJ1-5; no reliable D call. The CDR3 is CASSQAGGDQPQHF. CDR3 DNA: TGTGCCAGCAGCCAAGCGGGTGGCGATCAGCCCCAGCATTTT.